Listed below are T cell receptor beta chains from one sample, sequenced in a study of T-cell memory formation after mild COVID-19. TCRdb ran MiXCR on the 5' RACE reads and lists one entry per CDR3 protein. The repertoire holds about 190,000 distinct CDR3 sequences, about 18% seen once, with roughly 2.3% in the top ten. The material sequenced was PBMCs or a T cell subset sorted from them (not recorded which). The receptor source for this set is an adult woman who had mild COVID-19 (a few samples of this study predate the infection). Cell type and time point are not known. CDR3s include the opening cysteine and the closing phenylalanine or tryptophan. D genes are given only for firm matches. For some rows the clone size is stated as once, few or many, or as a class when expanded; others skip it.

d_gene	abundance	len	j_gene	v_gene	CDR3nt	CDR3aa
-	few	13	TRBJ2-3	TRBV5-5	TGTGCCAGCAGCTTGGGGGGACCAGATACGCAGTATTTT	CASSLGGPDTQYF
-	many	15	TRBJ1-5	TRBV5-6	TGTGCCAGCAGCTTGGGATCGCCGAAGGAGCAGCCCCAGCATTTT	CASSLGSPKEQPQHF
-	-	13	TRBJ1-5	TRBV3-1	TGTGCCAGCAGGGCAGGGACGAATCAGCCCCAGCATTTT	CASRAGTNQPQHF
-	-	15	TRBJ1-1	TRBV2	TGTGCCAGCAGGGACCGGCAGGGTATGAACACTGAAGCTTTCTTT	CASRDRQGMNTEAFF
-	few	14	TRBJ2-2	TRBV5-8	TGTGCCAGCCATCCTAGCAGAGGGGCCGGGGAGCTGTTTTTT	CASHPSRGAGELFF
-	few	13	TRBJ1-2	TRBV4-2	TGTGCCAGCAGCCAAGATCAAGGGGCTGGCTACACCTTC	CASSQDQGAGYTF
-	few	13	TRBJ2-3	TRBV12-3/TRBV12-4	TGTGCCAGCAGTTCCGCAGGGTCGGATACGCAGTATTTT	CASSSAGSDTQYF
TRBD1	few	17	TRBJ2-2	TRBV7-3	TGTGCCAGCAGCTTCGGGACAGGGGAGTCGAGAGCCGGGGAGCTGTTTTTT	CASSFGTGESRAGELFF
-	many	14	TRBJ2-1	TRBV5-1	TGCGCCAGCAGCTTAGGACGGACCGATAATGAGCAGTTCTTC	CASSLGRTDNEQFF
-	-	16	TRBJ1-3	TRBV20-1	TGCAGTGCTCCCAATTATCGGGTTTCCTCTGGAAACACCATATATTTT	CSAPNYRVSSGNTIYF
-	few	14	TRBJ1-1	TRBV18	TGTGCCAGCTCATCAACCCGGGCCGACACTGAAGCTTTCTTT	CASSSTRADTEAFF
-	-	13	TRBJ1-5	TRBV19	TGTGCCAGTAGTATCGATAGATTACAGCCCCAGCATTTT	CASSIDRLQPQHF
-	many	14	TRBJ2-5	TRBV25-1	TGTGCCAGCAGTCGCGCAGGGCCCCAAGAGACCCAGTACTTC	CASSRAGPQETQYF
-	-	11	TRBJ1-1	TRBV12-3/TRBV12-4	TGTGCCAGCAGCAAGGACTCGGAAGCTTTCTTT	CASSKDSEAFF
TRBD2	few	16	TRBJ2-7	TRBV20-1	TGCAGTGCTAGGACAACACTAGCGGGGGGCCTCGATCGGCAGTACTTC	CSARTTLAGGLDRQYF
TRBD1	-	15	TRBJ1-1	TRBV20-1	TGCAGTGCTAGAGGGCTACAGGGGATTCGCACTGAAGCTTTCTTT	CSARGLQGIRTEAFF
TRBD1	many	12	TRBJ2-3	TRBV10-3	TGTGCCATCAGTGAGGACAGGGGTACGCAGTATTTT	CAISEDRGTQYF
-	-	13	TRBJ2-3	TRBV12-3/TRBV12-4	TGTGCCAGCAGTTCAGGTCTCTCAGATACGCAGTATTTT	CASSSGLSDTQYF
-	-	17	TRBJ2-2	TRBV24-1	TGTGCCACCAGTGACCCCGGGACAGCGGGAATGGCCGGGGAGCTGTTTTTT	CATSDPGTAGMAGELFF
-	-	13	TRBJ1-2	TRBV12-3/TRBV12-4	TGTGCCAGCAGGGCCTCACAAAGGGAGGGCTACACCTTC	CASRASQREGYTF
TRBD2	-	15	TRBJ2-7	TRBV11-2	TGTGCCAGCACTCAAGGACTAGCGGATTCCTACGAGCAGTACTTC	CASTQGLADSYEQYF
-	-	15	TRBJ2-3	TRBV12-3/TRBV12-4	TGTGCCAGCAGTTTAGGGGGGCGACCCACAGATACGCAGTATTTT	CASSLGGRPTDTQYF
TRBD2	few	15	TRBJ2-3	TRBV7-6	TGTGCCAGCAGCCTGGGACTACCCAGCACAGATACGCAGTATTTT	CASSLGLPSTDTQYF
-	few	13	TRBJ1-1	TRBV29-1	TGCAGCGCTCGCGGTTCCGCGAACACTGAAGCTTTCTTT	CSARGSANTEAFF
TRBD1	few	12	TRBJ2-7	TRBV29-1	TGCAGCGTTGAGGGACAGGCCTACGAGCAGTACTTC	CSVEGQAYEQYF
TRBD1	-	15	TRBJ1-5	TRBV6-5	TGTGCCAGCAGACCCCAGGACAGGGGCAATCAGCCCCAGCATTTT	CASRPQDRGNQPQHF
TRBD1	-	14	TRBJ2-7	TRBV24-1	TGTGCCACCTCACCGGACAGGGGACAATACGAGCAGTACTTC	CATSPDRGQYEQYF
-	-	15	TRBJ1-6	TRBV11-2	TGTGCCAGCAGCTTAGAGAGCTCCTATAATTCACCCCTCCACTTT	CASSLESSYNSPLHF
-	-	14	TRBJ1-1	TRBV9	TGTGCCAGCAGCGCCCAGGCTCGGGATACTGAAGCTTTCTTT	CASSAQARDTEAFF
-	-	15	TRBJ1-1	TRBV4-1	TGCGCCAGCAGGGGGCGAAGGTGGCGGCTCACTGAAGCTTTCTTT	CASRGRRWRLTEAFF
-	-	14	TRBJ1-5	TRBV2	TGTGCCAGCAGGCAGGGGACGAGCAATCAGCCCCAGCATTTT	CASRQGTSNQPQHF
TRBD1	few	15	TRBJ1-4	TRBV4-2	TGTGCCAGCAGCCAAGATCCAGGGGGGGTCGAAAAACTGTTTTTT	CASSQDPGGVEKLFF
TRBD2	few	16	TRBJ2-3	TRBV6-5	TGTGCCAGCAGTCCCCGTTCCCGGGGGGAGACAGATACGCAGTATTTT	CASSPRSRGETDTQYF
TRBD1	few	14	TRBJ1-2	TRBV5-5	TGTGCCAGCAGCGAAAGGCAGGGGGCCCCGGGCTACACCTTC	CASSERQGAPGYTF
-	few	14	TRBJ1-5	TRBV7-9	TGTGCCAGCAGCTTAGACAGGCCCAATCAGCCCCAGCATTTT	CASSLDRPNQPQHF
-	-	12	TRBJ1-5	TRBV12-3/TRBV12-4	TGTGCCAGCAGTTTGCCCGGACAGCCCCAGCATTTT	CASSLPGQPQHF
-	few	14	TRBJ1-1	TRBV3-1	TGTGCCAGCAGCCAATCCTCAGCTGGCGCTGAAGCTTTCTTT	CASSQSSAGAEAFF
-	few	12	TRBJ1-1	TRBV15	TGTGCCACCAGCAGAGATCGGTCCGCAGCTTTCTTT	CATSRDRSAAFF
-	-	13	TRBJ1-2	TRBV6-5	TGTGCCAGCAGGGCAGACAGTGCCAATGGCTACACCTTC	CASRADSANGYTF
-	-	11	TRBJ2-2	TRBV5-1	TGCGCCAGCAGCTTGGAAGGGGAGCTGTTTTTT	CASSLEGELFF
-	-	14	TRBJ1-1	TRBV7-2	TGTGCCAGCAGCCCGCAGGGGTGGGACACTGAAGCTTTCTTT	CASSPQGWDTEAFF
-	-	14	TRBJ2-7	TRBV6-2/TRBV6-3	TGTGCCAGCAGTGGCCTGGTGACTACTTGGGAGCAGTACTTC	CASSGLVTTWEQYF
-	-	13	TRBJ1-5	TRBV18	TGTGCCAGCTCACCAAGGGATGTGGAGCCCCAGCATTTT	CASSPRDVEPQHF
TRBD2	-	14	TRBJ2-3	TRBV12-3/TRBV12-4	TGTGCCAGCAGTTTTGATGCGCAGCGGGGTACGCAGTATTTT	CASSFDAQRGTQYF
TRBD2	-	16	TRBJ2-5	TRBV5-1	TGCGCCAGCAACAACCCGGGACTAGCGGGGGGAGAGACCCAGTACTTC	CASNNPGLAGGETQYF
TRBD1	few	15	TRBJ2-7	TRBV12-3/TRBV12-4	TGTGCCAGCAGTTTGCACAGGGGTTGGGGCTACGAGCAGTACTTC	CASSLHRGWGYEQYF
TRBD1	-	15	TRBJ1-2	TRBV6-1	TGTGCCAGCAGTGACCGGGACAGGGGTAACTATGGCTACACCTTC	CASSDRDRGNYGYTF
TRBD1	few	14	TRBJ2-7	TRBV29-1	TGCAGCGTAACATGGGACAGGAACCCCTACGAGCAGTACTTC	CSVTWDRNPYEQYF